A single sample gave rise to the 22 T cell receptor beta chains below, sequenced in a study of blood T cell repertoires in COVID-19 (TCRdb year 2020). Preparation of the library involved the immunoSEQ multiplex PCR assay. Not all clones reach the TCRdb copy of this immuneACCESS table, which keeps in-frame sequences only. Checked studies attribute under half of the gap to unresolved V genes and leave the rest unexplained. This sample is represented by about 40,000 clones; over 80% of them were singletons. In total, the top ten clones hold around 9% of the sample. Sequencing was done on a sample of peripheral blood. Every receptor here comes from a woman between 65 and 79 years old with acute or convalescent COVID-19.

V gene TRBV27 combines with J gene TRBJ2-2; TRBD1 agrees at 9 bases. Losses at the gene ends were 5 bases for V and 4 bases for J; bases not matched to a gene: 5. CDR1 MNHEY and CDR2 SMNVEV come from the germline V gene (reference sequence). The CDR3 runs 15 residues. This chain's CDR3 is CASSPGQGSTGELFF. For the CDR3, the DNA is TGTGCCAGCAGTCCGGGACAGGGAAGCACCGGGGAGCTGTTTTTT.

The rearrangement uses TRBV18 and TRBJ1-5, with D possibly TRBD1 on 5 matching bases. The CDR3 is 15 residues long. Between the trimmed V and J ends, which lost 2 bases and 0 bases, there was a span of 8 bases. Germline assignment: CDR1 KGHSH and CDR2 LQKENI. The CDR3 is CASSPTDSSNQPQHF. In DNA, the CDR3 is TGTGCCAGCTCACCAACTGACAGTAGCAATCAGCCCCAGCATTTT.

The chain carries TRBV12-5 and TRBJ2-3; D is uncertain. V lost 5 bases, J lost 1 base, and 7 bases lay in between. Per the germline V gene, CDR1 is LGHNT and CDR2 is FRNRAP. CDR3 size: 13 residues. DNA of the CDR3: TGTGCTAGTGGTGCGAGCGGCACAGATACGCAGTATTTT. This encodes CASGASGTDTQYF.

The chain has TRBV6-2 or TRBV6-3 and TRBJ2-3; the match to TRBD2 covers 7 bases. The CDR3 has 15 residues. With 5 bases clipped from V and 2 bases from J, the junction kept 7 bases outside the gene matches. Germline CDR1 is MNHEY and CDR2 is SVGEGT. CDR3 nucleotides: TGTGCCAGCAGTGTACGACTAGCTCCCACAGATACGCAGTATTTT. Its translation is CASSVRLAPTDTQYF.

V and J are TRBV6-5 and TRBJ2-5; 14 nucleotides line up with TRBD2. CDR3 length: 14 amino acids. Germline-derived CDR1 and CDR2 are MNHEY and SVGAGI. The J segment lost 10 bases and the V segment lost 2 bases, leaving 3 bases of the junction unmatched. The CDR3 nucleotides read TGTGCCAGCAGTTACACCGGGACTAGCGGGGGCCAGTACTTC. This codes for CASSYTGTSGGQYF.

This chain joins TRBV15 and TRBJ1-1, with TRBD1 identical over 8 bases. Germline CDR1 reads LNHNV; CDR2 reads YYDKDF (reference sequence). The CDR3 has 16 amino acids. The V gene end was trimmed by 3 bases and the J gene end by 3 bases; junction bases not matched to a gene: 9. This CDR3 is CATSRGGQGRDTEAFF. In DNA form, the CDR3 reads TGTGCCACCAGCAGGGGAGGACAGGGCCGGGACACTGAAGCTTTCTTT.

The CDR3 region is CASSYAARGMEKLFF. CDR3 DNA: TGTGCCAGCAGTTACGCCGCCCGGGGAATGGAAAAACTGTTTTTT. This chain joins TRBV6-5 and TRBJ1-4; D unresolved. Germline-derived CDR1 and CDR2 are MNHEY and SVGAGI. V shed 2 bases and J shed 8 bases, with 15 bases lying between them. This CDR3 contains 15 residues.

V gene TRBV9 combines with J gene TRBJ2-3; TRBD2 matches 8 bases. With 4 bases clipped from V and 2 bases from J, the junction kept 6 bases outside the gene matches. Germline assignment: CDR1 SGDLS and CDR2 YYNGEE. The CDR3 covers 15 residues. CDR3 bases: TGTGCCAGCAGCTTCAGTAGCGGGGCCACAGATACGCAGTATTTT. It translates to CASSFSSGATDTQYF.

The rearrangement joins TRBV3-1 (or the pseudogene TRBV3-2) to TRBJ2-1; D not resolved. Deletions cut 0 bases from V and 6 bases from J, with 9 bases between. The CDR3 length is 14 residues. Germline V CDR1 and CDR2: LGHDT, YNNKEL (reference sequence). CDR3 amino acids: CASSQDYGGNEQFF. CDR3 DNA sequence: TGTGCCAGCAGCCAAGATTATGGCGGCAATGAGCAGTTCTTC.

A single count supports this clone. CDR3 in DNA: TGTGCCAGCAGCCCGGGGACTTTTAGCTCCTACAATGAGCAGTTCTTC. Protein sequence: CASSPGTFSSYNEQFF. The J gene is TRBJ2-1, the V gene TRBV7-3; TRBD2 is a possible D gene (6 bases). Per germline, CDR1 SGHTA and CDR2 FQGTGA. This CDR3 spans 16 amino acids. Trimming shortened V by 5 bases and J by 0 bases, and 14 bases separated the two germline ends.

This clone was detected a few times. The rearrangement links TRBV30 to TRBJ1-6, with D hard to call. The CDR3 spans 14 residues. Trimming stripped 4 bases from V and 7 bases from J, with 14 bases between. Germline V lookup: CDR1 GTSNPN, CDR2 SVGIG (reference sequence). CDR3 nucleotides: TGTGCCTGGAATGGAGTAATTTGGAATTCACCCCTCCACTTT. Residues: CAWNGVIWNSPLHF.

The chain recombines TRBV10-1 with TRBJ2-3; possible D gene TRBD2, 6 bases. The CDR3 loop spans 20 amino acids. The V and J ends lost 3 bases and 3 bases respectively, with 28 bases between them. Germline CDR1 is WNHNN and CDR2 is SYGVQD (reference sequence). In DNA, the CDR3 is TGCGCCAGCAGTGACAGTTGGACGGGGAGCGCGTTTCGGGGGACAGATACGCAGTATTTT. Translating gives CASSDSWTGSAFRGTDTQYF.

The chain couples TRBV7-2 to TRBJ2-7, with D unclear. V was trimmed by 5 bases and J by 3 bases, leaving 11 bases between them. The CDR3 has 13 residues. The germline CDR1 and CDR2 sequences are SGHTA and FQGNSA. The CDR3: CASSPGELYEQYV. In DNA, the CDR3 is TGTGCCAGCAGCCCCGGAGAGCTCTACGAGCAGTACGTC.

The chain recombines TRBV5-1 with TRBJ1-6, with D maybe TRBD1 (6 bases). Germline V gene lookup returns CDR1 SGHRS and CDR2 YFSETQ. This CDR3 contains 15 residues. V was cut by 2 bases and J by 14 bases, with 20 bases left in between. The chain's CDR3 is CASSFRDTAPRALHF. The CDR3 DNA is TGCGCCAGCAGCTTCCGGGACACCGCCCCAAGGGCCCTCCACTTT.

About this clone itself: A junction end diverges from the germline sequence, so it may reflect a read error. The V gene is TRBV4-2, the J gene TRBJ2-5; tentatively, D is TRBD1 or TRBD2 (6 bases each). The CDR3 spans 14 residues. Germline assignment: CDR1 LGHNA and CDR2 YNFKEQ. CDR3 in DNA: TGTGCCACCAGCAGGGGCGGGACCGCAGAGACCCAGTACTTC. Translating it yields CATSRGGTAETQYF.

This chain connects TRBV18 to TRBJ2-2; D may be TRBD2 (6 bases). Germline-derived CDR1 and CDR2 are KGHSH and LQKENI. Trimming pared 7 bases from V and 2 bases from J, leaving 11 bases between. CDR3 length: 14 residues. CDR3 coding DNA: TGTGCCAGCTACCCCGGGAGAAACACCGGGGAGCTGTTTTTT. Translated, it gives CASYPGRNTGELFF. The full variable domain, rest sourced from reference TRBV18 and TRBJ2-2, is NAGVMQNPRHLVRRRGQEARLRCSPMKGHSHVYWYRQLPEEGLKFMVYLQKENIIDESGMPKERFSAEFPKEGPSILRIQQVVRGDSAAYFCASYPGRNTGELFFGEGSRLTVL.

V and J are TRBV10-3 and TRBJ2-3; the match to TRBD1 covers 8 bases. Germline CDR1 ENHRY, CDR2 SYGVKD. The CDR3 is 15 amino acids. The V gene end was trimmed by 4 bases and the J gene end by 2 bases; junction bases not matched to a gene: 5. The CDR3 loop reads CAISATGVSTDTQYF. The CDR3 nucleotides are TGTGCCATCAGTGCGACAGGGGTTTCCACAGATACGCAGTATTTT.

This clone was seen a single time. The CDR3 DNA follows: TGTGCCAGTTCCCAGGGGATGGACACTGAAGCTTTCTTT. It yields the protein CASSQGMDTEAFF. This chain links TRBV18 with TRBJ1-1; tentative D call: TRBD1 (6 bases). CDR3 length: 13 residues. V dropped 9 bases and J dropped 3 bases, with 14 bases sitting between them. Germline CDR1 reads KGHSH; CDR2 reads LQKENI. The whole variable domain, remainder taken from reference TRBV18 and TRBJ1-1, is NAGVMQNPRHLVRRRGQEARLRCSPMKGHSHVYWYRQLPEEGLKFMVYLQKENIIDESGMPKERFSAEFPKEGPSILRIQQVVRGDSAAYFCASSQGMDTEAFFGQGTRLTVV.

This clone has just one count. The chain joins TRBV18 to TRBJ1-1, with unresolved D. Trimming cost V 6 bases and J 0 bases, with 17 bases left between them. Germline V gene sequence: CDR1 KGHSH, CDR2 LQKENI. The CDR3 is made up of 16 amino acids. Written as DNA, the CDR3 is TGTGCCAGCTCCAACGGGGTCCTCCCCATGAACACTGAAGCTTTCTTT. Protein: CASSNGVLPMNTEAFF.

This sequence joins TRBV6-2 or TRBV6-3 and TRBJ2-1; possible D gene TRBD2, 6 bases. The germline CDR1 and CDR2 sequences are MNHEY and SVGEGT. The CDR3 runs to 16 residues. V was shortened by 2 bases and J by 8 bases, with 19 bases between the two germline ends. The CDR3 loop reads CASSYTGTPVNHEQFF. CDR3 coding DNA: TGTGCCAGCAGTTACACCGGGACTCCCGTAAACCATGAGCAGTTCTTC.

The J gene is TRBJ2-3, the V gene TRBV7-9; 10 bases fit TRBD2. Germline V CDR1 and CDR2: SEHNR, FQNEAQ (reference sequence). This CDR3 spans 15 amino acids. Trimming removed 4 bases from V and 5 bases from J; junction bases left unmatched: 6. CDR3 sequence (DNA): TGTGCCAGCAGCTCCCCTAGCGGGAGTAAAGATACGCAGTATTTT. Its translation: CASSSPSGSKDTQYF.

The V call is TRBV28, the J call TRBJ1-2; 10 nucleotides match TRBD1. Germline trimming cut 3 bases from V and 5 bases from J; bases unmatched to any gene: 6. Germline CDR1 MDHEN, CDR2 SYDVKM. The length of the CDR3 is 15 residues. CDR3 in amino acids: CASSLSGTGDYGYTF. The CDR3 DNA follows: TGTGCCAGCAGTTTGAGTGGGACAGGGGATTATGGCTACACCTTC.